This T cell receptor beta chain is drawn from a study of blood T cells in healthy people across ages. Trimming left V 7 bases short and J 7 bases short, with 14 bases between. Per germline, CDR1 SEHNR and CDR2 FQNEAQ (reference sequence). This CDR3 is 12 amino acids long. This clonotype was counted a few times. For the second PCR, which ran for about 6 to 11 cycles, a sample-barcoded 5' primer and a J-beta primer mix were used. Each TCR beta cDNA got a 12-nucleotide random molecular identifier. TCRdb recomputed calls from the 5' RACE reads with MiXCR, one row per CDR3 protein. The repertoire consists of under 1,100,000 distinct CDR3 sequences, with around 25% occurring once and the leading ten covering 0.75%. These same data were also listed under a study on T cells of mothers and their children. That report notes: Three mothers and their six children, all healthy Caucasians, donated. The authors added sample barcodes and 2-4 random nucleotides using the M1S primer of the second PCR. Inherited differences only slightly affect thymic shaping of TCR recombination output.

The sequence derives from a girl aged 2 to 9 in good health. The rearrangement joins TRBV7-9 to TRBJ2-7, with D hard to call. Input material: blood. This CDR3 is CASNYYTGEQYF. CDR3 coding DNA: TGTGCCAGCAATTATTATACCGGGGAGCAGTACTTC.